This TCR beta chain originates from a study of neoadjuvant anti-PD-1 for oral cavity cancer. On this clone itself: Its antigen is unknown.

Notes on the study in general: Each response group had just three patients in TCR analyses.

The method was immunoSEQ multiplex PCR; TCRdb's version includes in-frame clones alone and lacks a portion of them. The sample records around 17,000 clones, around 71% being singletons. This CDR3 region has 13 residues. Germline V CDR1 and CDR2: MNHEY, SMNVEV (reference sequence). J gave up 4 bases and V 6 bases, and 5 bases lay outside the gene matches. The origin of this receptor is a person aged 35 to 85 with oral cavity squamous cell carcinoma. The V gene is TRBV27, the J gene TRBJ2-7; 8 positions agree with TRBD1. Here the sequenced sample was PBMCs, taken before nivolumab (anti-PD-1) treatment. CDR3 DNA: TGTGCCAGCAGGAGGCAGGGGGCGTACGAGCAGTACTTC. Its protein product is CASRRQGAYEQYF.